This T cell receptor (beta chain) comes out of a study of post-analysis software for immune sequencing data. Unique molecular identifiers tagged the TCR beta cDNA libraries. TCRdb fed the PCR reads into MiXCR, producing one record per CDR3 protein. The sample lists 550,000 to 700,000 distinct CDR3 sequences, 44% occurring once. Specimen: blood. The clonotype was recovered from a girl aged 10 to 17 with multiple sclerosis.

CDR3 residues: CASSLAELAVYNEQFF. The CDR3 DNA follows: TGTGCCAGCAGCTTAGCAGAACTAGCGGTCTACAATGAGCAGTTCTTC. This rearrangement joins TRBV7-2 to TRBJ2-1; 8 bases are shared with TRBD2. Trimming took 0 bases from V and 3 from J; bases not matched to a gene: 4. Germline values: CDR1 SGHTA, CDR2 FQGNSA. The CDR3 sequence is 16 residues long.